This T cell receptor (beta chain) was observed in a study of blood T cell repertoires in COVID-19. On the study more broadly: Recovered status in Cohort 3 required two negative PCRs, clearance, or symptom resolution.

J was trimmed by 5 bases and V by 4 bases; bases with no gene match: 2. The CDR3 sequence is 14 residues long. CDR1 is SGHAT, CDR2 FQNNGV, per germline. Using immunoSEQ multiplex PCR, the repertoire was profiled, and TCRdb retains in-frame clones only, with some absent. The sample records some 300,000 clones, more than 75% being singletons. The clonotype was recovered from a woman between 55 and 75 years old in a cohort exposed to, infected with or recovered from COVID-19 (not recorded which). The chain has TRBV11-2 and TRBJ2-2; the match to TRBD2 covers 9 bases. The sequencing sample was made of PBMCs or T cells enriched from blood (not recorded which). The CDR3 here is CASSYLAGTGELFF. The CDR3 DNA is TGTGCCAGCAGCTATCTAGCGGGGACCGGGGAGCTGTTTTTT.